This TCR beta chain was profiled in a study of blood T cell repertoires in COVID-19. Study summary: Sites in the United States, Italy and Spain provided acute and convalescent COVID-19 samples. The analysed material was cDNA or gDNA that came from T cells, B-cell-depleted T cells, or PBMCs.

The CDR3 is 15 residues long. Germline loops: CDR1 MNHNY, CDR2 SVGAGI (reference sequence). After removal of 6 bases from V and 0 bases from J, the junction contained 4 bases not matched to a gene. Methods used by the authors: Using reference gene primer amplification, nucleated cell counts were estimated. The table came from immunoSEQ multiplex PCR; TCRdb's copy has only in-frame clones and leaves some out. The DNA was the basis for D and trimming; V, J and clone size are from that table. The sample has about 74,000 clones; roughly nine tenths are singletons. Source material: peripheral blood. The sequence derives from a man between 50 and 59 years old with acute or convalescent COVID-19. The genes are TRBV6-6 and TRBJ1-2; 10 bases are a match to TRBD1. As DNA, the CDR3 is TGTGCCAGCAGAGGAGGACAGGGGGCTAACTATGGCTACACCTTC. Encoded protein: CASRGGQGANYGYTF.